This T cell receptor beta chain emerged from a study of cytomegalovirus exposure and HLA in healthy donors. Regarding the study as a whole: High specificity and sensitivity for cytomegalovirus status were reported for the classifier.

The CDR3 sequence is 13 residues long. Looked up from germline, CDR1 is SNHLY and CDR2 is FYNNEI. A note on this clone: The antigen is unknown. The junction departs from germline at one end; a sequencing error may be responsible.

Amplification used 60 Vbeta primers and 13 Jbeta primers. Sequenced by immunoSEQ multiplex PCR; TCRdb stores in-frame clones only, minus some. The table lists approximately 160,000 clones, 75% to 90% of them singletons. The clonotype was recovered from a woman between 18 and 30 years old in good health and CMV-seronegative. Sequencing input: PBMCs. The V and J genes are TRBV2 and TRBJ1-1, with D perhaps TRBD1 (5 bases). The DNA for the CDR3 is TGTGCCAGCAGAGTGGGGCGGAACGCTGAAGCTTTCTTT. Protein: CASRVGRNAEAFF.